Detailed here is one T cell receptor (beta chain). Its antigen is currently unknown. The data are from a study of shared clonotypes between healthy human individuals. Overall study findings and caveats: Generally, naive subsets came out with larger estimated richness than memory subsets.

Sequenced by immunoSEQ multiplex PCR; TCRdb stores in-frame clones only, minus some. The sample holds millions of clones, about 95% seen once. Only CD45RO-negative cells positively selected for CCR7 counted as naive CD8 cells, so terminally differentiated effector memory CD45RA+ cells were excluded. Sequenced material: naive CD8+ T cells sorted from blood. The receptor's source is a young man in good health.

CDR3 region: CASGPLLWGGELFF. The CDR3 DNA is TGTGCTAGTGGCCCCCTGTTGTGGGGCGGGGAGCTGTTTTTT. The chain links TRBV12-5 to TRBJ2-2; the D is unclear. The CDR3 contains 14 residues. Germline assignment: CDR1 LGHNT and CDR2 FRNRAP. Trimming cost V 6 bases and J 7 bases, with 15 bases left between them.